This TCR beta chain was identified during a study of beta chain features in type 1 diabetes. Findings and caveats of the study: Compared with healthy donors, patients appeared to share more similar naive, central memory and regulatory TCRB repertoires. There was a moderate but significant shortening of TCRB CDR3s in all four CD4+ subsets of Type 1 diabetes patients.

This clone has a handful of counts. Its antigen remains unknown. The entirety of the isolated RNA underwent reverse transcription, so expressed TCRB transcripts were sequenced. Profiling relied on immunoSEQ multiplex PCR, and the TCRdb table lists in-frame clones only, not all of them. The sample lists some 110,000 clones, about 15% occurring once. The CDR3 extends over 11 amino acids. V dropped 2 bases and J dropped 10 bases, with 6 bases sitting between them. Germline CDR1 is SGHDN and CDR2 is FVKESK. V is TRBV14 and J is TRBJ2-1; D not certain. The sequence was collected from a man younger than 40 with type 1 diabetes. Sequencing was done on a sample of central memory CD4+ T cells from blood. The DNA of the CDR3 is TGTGCCAGCAGCCAAATCAAGGAGCAGTTCTTC. It yields the protein CASSQIKEQFF. Drawing the rest from reference TRBV14 and TRBJ2-1, the complete variable domain is EAGVTQFPSHSVIEKGQTVTLRCDPISGHDNLYWYRRVMGKEIKFLLHFVKESKQDESGMPNNRFLAERTGGTYSTLKVQPAELEDSGVYFCASSQIKEQFFGPGTRLTVL.